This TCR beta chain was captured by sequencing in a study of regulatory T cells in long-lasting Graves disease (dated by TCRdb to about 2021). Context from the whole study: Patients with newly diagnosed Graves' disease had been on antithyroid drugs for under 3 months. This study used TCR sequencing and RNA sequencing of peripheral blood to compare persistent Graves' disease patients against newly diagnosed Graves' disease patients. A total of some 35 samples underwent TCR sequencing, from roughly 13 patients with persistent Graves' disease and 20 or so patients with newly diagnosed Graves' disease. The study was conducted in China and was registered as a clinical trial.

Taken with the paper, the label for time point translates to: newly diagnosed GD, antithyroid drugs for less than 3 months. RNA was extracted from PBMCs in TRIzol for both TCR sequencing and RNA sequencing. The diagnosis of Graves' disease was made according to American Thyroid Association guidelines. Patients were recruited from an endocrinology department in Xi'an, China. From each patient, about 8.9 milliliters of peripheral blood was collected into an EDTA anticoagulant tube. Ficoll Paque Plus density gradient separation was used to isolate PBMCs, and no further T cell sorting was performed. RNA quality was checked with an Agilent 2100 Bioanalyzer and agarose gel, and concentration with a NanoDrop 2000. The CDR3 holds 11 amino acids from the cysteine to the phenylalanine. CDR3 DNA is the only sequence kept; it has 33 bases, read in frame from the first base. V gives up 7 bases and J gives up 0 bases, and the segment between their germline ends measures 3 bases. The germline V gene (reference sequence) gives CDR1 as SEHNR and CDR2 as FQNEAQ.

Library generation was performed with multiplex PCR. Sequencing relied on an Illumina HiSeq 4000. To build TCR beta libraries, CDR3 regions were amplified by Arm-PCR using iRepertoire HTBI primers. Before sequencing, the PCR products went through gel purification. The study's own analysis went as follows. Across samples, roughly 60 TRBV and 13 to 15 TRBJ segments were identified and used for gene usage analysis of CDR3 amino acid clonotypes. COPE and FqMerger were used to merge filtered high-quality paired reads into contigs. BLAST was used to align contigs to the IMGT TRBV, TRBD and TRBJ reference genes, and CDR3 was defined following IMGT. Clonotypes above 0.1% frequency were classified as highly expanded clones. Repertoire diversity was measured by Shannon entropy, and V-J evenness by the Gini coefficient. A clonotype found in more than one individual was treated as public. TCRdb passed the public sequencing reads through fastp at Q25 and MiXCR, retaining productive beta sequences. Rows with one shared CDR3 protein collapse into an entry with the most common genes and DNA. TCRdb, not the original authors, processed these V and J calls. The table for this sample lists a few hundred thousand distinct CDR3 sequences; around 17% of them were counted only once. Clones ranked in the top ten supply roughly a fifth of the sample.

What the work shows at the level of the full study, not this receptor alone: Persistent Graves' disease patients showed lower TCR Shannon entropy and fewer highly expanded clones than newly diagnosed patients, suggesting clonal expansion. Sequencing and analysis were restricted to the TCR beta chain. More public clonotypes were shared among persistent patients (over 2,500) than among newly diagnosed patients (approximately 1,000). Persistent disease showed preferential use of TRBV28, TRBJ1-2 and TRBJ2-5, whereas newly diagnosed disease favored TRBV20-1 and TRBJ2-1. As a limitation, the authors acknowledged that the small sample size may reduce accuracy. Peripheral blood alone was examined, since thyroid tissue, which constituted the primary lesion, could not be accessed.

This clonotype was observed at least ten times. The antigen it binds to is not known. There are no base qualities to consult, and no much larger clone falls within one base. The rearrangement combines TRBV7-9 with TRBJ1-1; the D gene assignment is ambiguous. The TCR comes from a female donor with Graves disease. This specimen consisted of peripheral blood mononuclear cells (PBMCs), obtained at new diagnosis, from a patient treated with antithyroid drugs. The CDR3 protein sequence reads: CASNLNTEAFF. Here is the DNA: TGTGCCAGCAACCTGAACACTGAAGCTTTCTTT.